Below are 14 T cell receptor beta chains sequenced from a single sample in a study of blood T cell repertoires in COVID-19. Produced via immunoSEQ multiplex PCR; TCRdb's table is partial and in-frame only. This table has roughly 110,000 clones, 80% to 85% appearing once. The specimen sequenced was peripheral blood. These receptors all stem from a human donor in a cohort sampled during active COVID-19.

This chain's CDR3 is CASRRDSDSDTQYF. The CDR3 nucleotides are TGTGCCAGCAGGAGAGATAGCGACTCAGATACGCAGTATTTT. The chain has TRBV6-6 and TRBJ2-3; D possibly corresponds to TRBD2 (5 bases). This CDR3 has 14 residues. V dropped 6 bases and J dropped 4 bases, with 14 bases sitting between them. The germline CDR1 and CDR2 sequences are MNHNY and SVGAGI (reference sequence).

The V and J genes are TRBV7-2 and TRBJ2-5, with D tentatively TRBD2 (5 bases). This CDR3 comprises 13 residues. Germline lookup yields CDR1 SGHTA and CDR2 FQGNSA. V lost 3 bases, J lost 4 bases, and 9 bases lay in between. In DNA form, the CDR3 reads TGTGCCAGCAGCTTGCGTCGGGGAGAGACCCAGTACTTC. Protein product: CASSLRRGETQYF. Variable domain in full (rest from reference TRBV7-2 and TRBJ2-5): GAGVSQSPSNKVTEKGKDVELRCDPISGHTALYWYRQSLGQGLEFLIYFQGNSAPDKSGLPSDRFSAERTGGSVSTLTIQRTQQEDSAVYLCASSLRRGETQYFGPGTRLLVL.

This chain connects TRBV6-5 to TRBJ1-2; 7 positions agree with TRBD1. Germline V CDR1 and CDR2: MNHEY, SVGAGI. The junction had 6 bases not matched to a gene; V was cut back by 4 bases and J by 4 bases. CDR3 size: 14 residues. The CDR3: CASSSGQDTYGYTF. In DNA form, the CDR3 reads TGTGCCAGCAGTTCTGGACAGGATACCTATGGCTACACCTTC.

V is TRBV11-2 and J is TRBJ2-2, with no clear D. V was shortened by 5 bases and J by 0 bases, with 13 bases between the two germline ends. The length of the CDR3 is 16 residues. Per germline, CDR1 SGHAT and CDR2 FQNNGV. CDR3 residues: CASSKTAVANTGELFF. CDR3 sequence (DNA): TGTGCCAGCAGCAAGACGGCGGTCGCGAACACCGGGGAGCTGTTTTTT.

The chain uses TRBV5-5 and TRBJ2-1; 7 bases are shared with TRBD2. V was pared by 2 bases and J by 0 bases, with 5 bases of the junction left unmatched. Per germline, CDR1 SGHKS and CDR2 YYEKEE (reference sequence). The CDR3 consists of 16 residues. CDR3 sequence: CASSFTAGSSYNEQFF. The CDR3 DNA reads TGTGCCAGCAGCTTTACAGCGGGGAGCTCCTACAATGAGCAGTTCTTC.

The rearrangement joins TRBV19 to TRBJ1-4; D is possibly TRBD1 (6 bases). This CDR3 is built from 15 residues. The germline V and J ends were trimmed by 4 bases and 7 bases, with 16 bases remaining between them. CDR1 is LNHDA, CDR2 SQIVND, per germline (reference sequence). DNA for the CDR3: TGTGCCAGTAGTACGGACAGATCTTTGGGTGAAAAACTGTTTTTT. It codes for CASSTDRSLGEKLFF.

The chain is built from TRBV5-4 and TRBJ2-5; tentative D call: TRBD2 (7 bases). The CDR3 is made up of 15 amino acids. Trimming stripped 1 base from V and 0 bases from J, with 10 bases between. Germline lookup yields CDR1 SGHNT and CDR2 YYREEE (reference sequence). The CDR3 loop is CASSLSGGNQETQYF. As DNA, the CDR3 is TGTGCCAGCAGCTTGTCGGGGGGCAACCAAGAGACCCAGTACTTC.

The chain is built from TRBV24-1 and TRBJ2-1; a weak D match, TRBD1 (6 bases). From germline, CDR1 is KGHDR and CDR2 SFDVKD. This CDR3 is built from 14 residues. V lost 3 bases, J lost 6 bases, and 11 bases lay in between. Here the CDR3 DNA reads TGTGCCACCAGTGATGGGCAGGGGCGCAATGAGCAGTTCTTC. Its protein product is CATSDGQGRNEQFF.

The chain carries TRBV6-2 or TRBV6-3 and TRBJ1-2, with D possibly TRBD1 on 6 matching bases. V was pared by 5 bases and J by 5 bases, with 12 bases between. The CDR3 covers 13 residues. Germline V gene data show CDR1 as MNHEY and CDR2 as SVGEGT. CDR3 protein: CASSPGQNYGYTF. The CDR3 bases are TGTGCCAGCAGTCCAGGACAGAATTATGGCTACACCTTC.

The chain carries TRBV10-3 and TRBJ2-1, with TRBD2 identical over 15 bases. The germline gives CDR1 ENHRY, CDR2 SYGVKD. Germline trimming cut 9 bases from V and 6 bases from J; bases unmatched to any gene: 3. The CDR3 runs to 14 residues. The CDR3 nucleotides are TGTGCCATAACGGGACTAGCGGGGGGCAATGAGCAGTTCTTC. As protein: CAITGLAGGNEQFF.

V usage is TRBV4-3 and J usage is TRBJ2-2, with 9 bases fitting TRBD1. CDR3 length equals 18 residues. Germline CDR1 and CDR2: LGHNA and YSLEER. Trimming removed 0 bases from V and 5 bases from J; junction bases left unmatched: 10. As DNA, the CDR3 is TGCGCCAGCAGCCAAGATTCCCCGACAGGGGGAAGGACCGGGGAGCTGTTTTTT. Translation: CASSQDSPTGGRTGELFF.

The chain joins TRBV19 to TRBJ2-1; D possibly corresponds to TRBD1 (6 bases). Trimming shortened V by 5 bases and J by 7 bases, and 18 bases separated the two germline ends. Per germline, CDR1 LNHDA and CDR2 SQIVND (reference sequence). The CDR3 has 15 residues. The CDR3 protein is CASSRGQQDRNEQFF. CDR3 DNA sequence: TGTGCCAGTAGTCGCGGACAGCAGGATCGGAATGAGCAGTTCTTC.

This rearrangement joins TRBV18 to TRBJ1-5; 8 positions agree with TRBD1. The CDR3 extends over 20 amino acids. V shed 5 bases, J shed 3 bases, and the junction held 21 bases outside the gene matches. Germline V gene sequence: CDR1 KGHSH, CDR2 LQKENI. This CDR3 is CASSEPRRWGRGLPNQPQHF. The CDR3 DNA sequence: TGTGCCAGCTCAGAACCCCGGAGGTGGGGCAGGGGGCTTCCCAATCAGCCCCAGCATTTT.

The J gene is TRBJ1-3, the V gene TRBV7-6; D unresolved. Germline V gives CDR1 SGHVS, CDR2 FNYEAQ. This CDR3 comprises 16 residues. V was shortened by 3 bases and J by 0 bases, with 12 bases between the two germline ends. CDR3 sequence (DNA): TGTGCCAGCAGCTTGGGCAGCCCGTTCTCTGGAAACACCATATATTTT. This encodes CASSLGSPFSGNTIYF.